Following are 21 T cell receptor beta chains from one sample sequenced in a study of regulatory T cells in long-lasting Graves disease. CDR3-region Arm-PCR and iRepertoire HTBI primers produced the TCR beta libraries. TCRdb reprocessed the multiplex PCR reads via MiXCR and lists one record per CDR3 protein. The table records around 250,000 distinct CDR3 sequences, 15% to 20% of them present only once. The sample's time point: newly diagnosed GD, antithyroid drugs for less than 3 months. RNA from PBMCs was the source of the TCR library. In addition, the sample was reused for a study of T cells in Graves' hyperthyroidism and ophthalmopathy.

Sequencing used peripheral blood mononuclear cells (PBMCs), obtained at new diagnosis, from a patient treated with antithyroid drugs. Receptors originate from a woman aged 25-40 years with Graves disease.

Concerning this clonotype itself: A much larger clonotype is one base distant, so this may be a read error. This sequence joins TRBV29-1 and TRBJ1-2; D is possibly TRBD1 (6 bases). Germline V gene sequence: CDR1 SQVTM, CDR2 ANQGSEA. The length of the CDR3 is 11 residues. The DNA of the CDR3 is TGCATCGCCCTGACGGGGGCGCAGCCCACCTTC. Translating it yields CIALTGAQPTF. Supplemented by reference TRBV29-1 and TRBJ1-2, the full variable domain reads SAVISQKPSRDICQRGTSLTIQCQVDSQVTMMFWYRQQPGQSLTLIATANQGSEATYESGFVIDKFPISRPNLTFSTLTVSNMSPEDSSIYLCIALTGAQPTFGSGTRLTVV.

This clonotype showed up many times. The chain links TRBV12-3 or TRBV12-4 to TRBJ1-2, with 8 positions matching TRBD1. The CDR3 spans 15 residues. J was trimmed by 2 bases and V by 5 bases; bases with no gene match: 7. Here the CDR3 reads CASSPLGQGNYGYTF. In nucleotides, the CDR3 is TGTGCCAGCAGTCCTCTTGGACAGGGCAACTATGGCTACACCTTC.

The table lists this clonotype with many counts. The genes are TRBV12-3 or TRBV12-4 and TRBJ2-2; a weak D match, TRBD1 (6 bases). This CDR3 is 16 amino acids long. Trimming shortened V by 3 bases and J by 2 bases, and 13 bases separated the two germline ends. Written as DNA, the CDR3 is TGTGCCAGCAGTTTCCCCCGCAGGGGTAACACCGGGGAGCTGTTTTTT. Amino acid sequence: CASSFPRRGNTGELFF.

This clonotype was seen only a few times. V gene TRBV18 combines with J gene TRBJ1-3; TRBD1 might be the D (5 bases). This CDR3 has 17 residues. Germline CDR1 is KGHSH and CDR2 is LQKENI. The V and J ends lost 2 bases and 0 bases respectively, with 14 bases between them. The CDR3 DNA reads TGTGCCAGCTCACCAACCCCCCCCGGGGGCTCTGGAAACACCATATATTTT. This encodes CASSPTPPGGSGNTIYF.

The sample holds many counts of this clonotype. CDR3 sequence reads: CASSERGANTEAFF. CDR3 in DNA: TGTGCCAGCAGTGAACGAGGGGCCAACACTGAAGCTTTCTTT. This sequence joins TRBV6-1 and TRBJ1-1; weak D call: TRBD1 (5 bases). CDR1 is MNHNS, CDR2 SASEGT, per germline. The length of the CDR3 is 14 residues. Trimming removed 2 bases from V and 2 bases from J, with 9 bases in between.

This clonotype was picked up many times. CDR3 nucleotides: TGCAGTGCTAGGACAGGGATTTTTTACACTGAAGCTTTCTTT. It translates to CSARTGIFYTEAFF. The genes are TRBV20-1 and TRBJ1-1; 7 nucleotides match TRBD1. The CDR3 sequence is 14 residues long. V gave up 3 bases and J gave up 3 bases; unmatched junction bases: 7. Germline loops: CDR1 DFQATT, CDR2 SNEGSKA (reference sequence).

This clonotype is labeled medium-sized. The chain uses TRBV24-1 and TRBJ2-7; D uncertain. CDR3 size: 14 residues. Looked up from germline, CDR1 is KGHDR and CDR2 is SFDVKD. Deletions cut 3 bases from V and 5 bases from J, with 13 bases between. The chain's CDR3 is CATSDPDNRDEQYF. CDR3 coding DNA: TGTGCCACCAGTGATCCCGACAATCGAGACGAGCAGTACTTC.

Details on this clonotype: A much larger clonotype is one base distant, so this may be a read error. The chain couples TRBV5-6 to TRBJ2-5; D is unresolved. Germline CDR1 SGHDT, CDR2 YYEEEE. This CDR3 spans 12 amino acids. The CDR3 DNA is TGTGCCAGCAGCCCCCAGAGAGAGACCCAGTGCTTC. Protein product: CASSPQRETQCF.

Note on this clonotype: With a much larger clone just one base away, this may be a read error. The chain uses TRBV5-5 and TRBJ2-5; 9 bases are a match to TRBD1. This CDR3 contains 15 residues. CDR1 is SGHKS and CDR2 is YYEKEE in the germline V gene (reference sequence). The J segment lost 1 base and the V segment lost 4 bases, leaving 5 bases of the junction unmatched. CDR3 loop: CASSTPGQGQETQYF. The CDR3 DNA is TGTGCCAGCAGCACCCCGGGACAGGGCCAAGAGACCCAGTACTTC.

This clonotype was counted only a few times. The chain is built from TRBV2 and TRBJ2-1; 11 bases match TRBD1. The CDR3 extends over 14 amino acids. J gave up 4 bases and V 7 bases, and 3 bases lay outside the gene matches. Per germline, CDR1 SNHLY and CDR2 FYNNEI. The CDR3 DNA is TGTGCCAGCACCCGGGACAGGGGGTACAATGAGCAGTTCTTC. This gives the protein CASTRDRGYNEQFF.

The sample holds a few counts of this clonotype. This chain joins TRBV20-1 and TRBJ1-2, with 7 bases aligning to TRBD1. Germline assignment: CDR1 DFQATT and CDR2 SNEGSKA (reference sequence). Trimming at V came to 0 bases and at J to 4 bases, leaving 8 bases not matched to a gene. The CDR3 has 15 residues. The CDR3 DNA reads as TGCAGTGCTAGAGATAACCCCGGGACAGCCTATGGCTACACCTTC. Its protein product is CSARDNPGTAYGYTF.

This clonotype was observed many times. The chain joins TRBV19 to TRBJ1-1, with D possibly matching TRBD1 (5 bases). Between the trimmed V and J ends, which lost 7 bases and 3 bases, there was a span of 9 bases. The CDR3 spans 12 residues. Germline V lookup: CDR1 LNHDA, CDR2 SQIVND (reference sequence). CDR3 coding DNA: TGTGCCAGTATTCAGGGACACACTGAAGCTTTCTTT. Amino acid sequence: CASIQGHTEAFF.

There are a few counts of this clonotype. CDR3 sequence reads: CATTLTGLNQPQHF. The CDR3 nucleotides are TGTGCCACCACCCTGACAGGACTCAATCAGCCCCAGCATTTT. The genes are TRBV15 and TRBJ1-5; tentative D call: TRBD1 (6 bases). V was clipped by 7 bases and J by 3 bases, with 13 bases between them. CDR3 size: 14 residues. CDR1 is LNHNV, CDR2 YYDKDF, per germline (reference sequence). Drawing the rest from reference TRBV15 and TRBJ1-5, the complete variable domain is DAMVIQNPRYQVTQFGKPVTLSCSQTLNHNVMYWYQQKSSQAPKLLFHYYDKDFNNEADTPDNFQSRRPNTSFCFLDIRSPGLGDTAMYLCATTLTGLNQPQHFGDGTRLSIL.

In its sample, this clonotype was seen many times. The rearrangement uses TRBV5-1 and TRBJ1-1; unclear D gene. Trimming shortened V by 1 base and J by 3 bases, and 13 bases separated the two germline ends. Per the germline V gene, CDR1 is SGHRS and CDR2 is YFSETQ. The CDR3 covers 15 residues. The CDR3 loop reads CASSLLGLLYTEAFF. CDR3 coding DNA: TGCGCCAGCAGCTTGCTCGGGCTTCTTTACACTGAAGCTTTCTTT.

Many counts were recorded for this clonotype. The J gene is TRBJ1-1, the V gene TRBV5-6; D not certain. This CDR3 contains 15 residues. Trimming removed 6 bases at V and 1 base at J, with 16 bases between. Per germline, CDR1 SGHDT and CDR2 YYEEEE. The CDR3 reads CASTRARSGNTEAFF. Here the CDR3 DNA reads TGTGCCAGCACTCGGGCTAGGAGTGGGAACACTGAAGCTTTCTTT.

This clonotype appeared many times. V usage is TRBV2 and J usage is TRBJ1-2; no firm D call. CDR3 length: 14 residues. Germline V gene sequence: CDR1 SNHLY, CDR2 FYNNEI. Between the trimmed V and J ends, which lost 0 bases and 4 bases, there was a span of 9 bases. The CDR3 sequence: CASSEAPGSYGYTF. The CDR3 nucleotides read TGTGCCAGCAGTGAAGCACCGGGGAGCTATGGCTACACCTTC.

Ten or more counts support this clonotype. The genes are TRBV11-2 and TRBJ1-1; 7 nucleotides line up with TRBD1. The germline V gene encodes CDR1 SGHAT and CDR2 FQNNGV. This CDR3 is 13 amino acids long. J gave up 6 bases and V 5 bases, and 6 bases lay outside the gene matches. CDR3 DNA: TGTGCCAGCAGCCGAGACAGGGAACCTGAAGCTTTCTTT. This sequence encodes CASSRDREPEAFF.

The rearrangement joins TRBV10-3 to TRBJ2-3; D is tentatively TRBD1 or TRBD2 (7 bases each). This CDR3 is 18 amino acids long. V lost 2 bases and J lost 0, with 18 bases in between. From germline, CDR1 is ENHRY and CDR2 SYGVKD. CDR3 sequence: CAISEGLAGGESTDTQYF. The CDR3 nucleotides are TGTGCCATCAGTGAGGGGTTGGCAGGGGGGGAAAGCACAGATACGCAGTATTTT.

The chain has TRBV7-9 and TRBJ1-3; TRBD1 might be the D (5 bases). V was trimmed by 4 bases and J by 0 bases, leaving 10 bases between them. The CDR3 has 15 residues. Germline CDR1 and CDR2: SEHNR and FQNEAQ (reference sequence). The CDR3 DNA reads TGTGCCAGCAGCTCCGACAGACACTCTGGAAACACCATATATTTT. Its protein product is CASSSDRHSGNTIYF.

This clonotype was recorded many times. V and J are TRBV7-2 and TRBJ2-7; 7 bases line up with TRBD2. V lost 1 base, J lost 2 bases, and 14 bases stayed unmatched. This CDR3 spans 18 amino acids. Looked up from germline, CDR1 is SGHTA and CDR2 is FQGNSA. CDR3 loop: CASSLVGRGRLSAYEQYF. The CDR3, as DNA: TGTGCCAGCAGCTTAGTCGGGCGGGGGAGACTCTCCGCCTACGAGCAGTACTTC.

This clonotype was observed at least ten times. CDR3 sequence reads: CTYRTGLGNTEAFF. The CDR3, as DNA: TGCACCTACCGGACAGGGCTGGGGAACACTGAAGCTTTCTTT. The chain links TRBV29-1 to TRBJ1-1, with 8 bases fitting TRBD1. Germline CDR1 SQVTM, CDR2 ANQGSEA. The CDR3 is made up of 14 amino acids.